Shown below are 24 T cell receptor beta chains from a single sample sequenced in a study of cytomegalovirus exposure and HLA in healthy donors. The PCR made use of 60 Vbeta and 13 Jbeta primers. Data came from immunoSEQ multiplex PCR; TCRdb stores just in-frame clones and leaves some out. The repertoire holds 150,000 to 200,000 clones, approximately 88% seen once, with around 0.26% in the top ten. Source material: PBMCs. The receptors stem from a boy younger than 18 in good health and CMV-seronegative.

This clone was picked up one time. The V call is TRBV6-4, the J call TRBJ2-1, with 7 bases fitting TRBD2. CDR1 is MRHNA, CDR2 SNTAGT, per germline. The CDR3 has 17 amino acids. The J segment lost 3 bases and the V segment lost 7 bases, leaving 15 bases of the junction unmatched. This CDR3 reads CASKSRRDYLIYNEQFF. The CDR3 DNA reads as TGTGCCAGCAAATCCCGTCGGGACTACCTTATCTACAATGAGCAGTTCTTC.

This clone was detected once. J is TRBJ2-7 and V is TRBV28; 11 positions match TRBD2. The CDR3 is made up of 14 amino acids. V dropped 5 bases and J dropped 3; count of bases not matched to a gene: 3. Germline CDR1 MDHEN, CDR2 SYDVKM. The CDR3 region has the DNA TGTGCCAGCAGTCCCGGACTAGCGGGCTACGAGCAGTACTTC. This translates into CASSPGLAGYEQYF.

This chain joins TRBV5-1 and TRBJ2-5; tentatively, D is TRBD1 (5 bases). The length of the CDR3 is 15 residues. Trimming took 0 bases from V and 4 from J, leaving 13 bases between them. CDR1 is SGHRS, CDR2 YFSETQ, per germline. The CDR3 region has the DNA TGCGCCAGCAGCTTGGCCCCGAGAAGGGGAGAGACCCAGTACTTC. Its translation: CASSLAPRRGETQYF.

The chain joins TRBV11-2 to TRBJ1-1; no clear D. The CDR3 is 14 amino acids. V dropped 0 bases and J dropped 4 bases, with 9 bases sitting between them. Germline CDR1 and CDR2: SGHAT and FQNNGV. CDR3 amino acids: CASSLDLLPTEAFF. CDR3 nucleotide sequence: TGTGCCAGCAGCTTAGACCTTCTCCCCACTGAAGCTTTCTTT.

Worth noting for this clone: Other nucleotide sequences from this sample produce the same CDR3. This sequence joins TRBV29-1 and TRBJ1-5; 9 bases align to TRBD1. There are 13 residues in the CDR3. Germline-derived CDR1 and CDR2 are SQVTM and ANQGSEA. With 6 bases clipped from V and 0 bases from J, the junction kept 0 bases outside the gene matches. CDR3 nucleotides: TGCAGCGTGGGACAGGGTAGCAATCAGCCCCAGCATTTT. Translation: CSVGQGSNQPQHF.

This clone was seen only once. This sequence joins TRBV30 and TRBJ2-2; TRBD2 matches 10 bases. The CDR3 has 14 residues. The germline gives CDR1 GTSNPN, CDR2 SVGIG (reference sequence). With 2 bases clipped from V and 7 bases from J, the junction kept 4 bases outside the gene matches. In DNA form, the CDR3 reads TGTGCCTGGAGTCTAAGACTAGCGGGCGGGGAGCTGTTTTTT. This sequence encodes CAWSLRLAGGELFF. The full variable domain, rest sourced from reference TRBV30 and TRBJ2-2, is SQTIHQWPATLVQPVGSPLSLECTVEGTSNPNLYWYRQAAGRGLQLLFYSVGIGQISSEVPQNLSASRPQDRQFILSSKKLLLSDSGFYLCAWSLRLAGGELFFGEGSRLTVL.

Details on this clone: One end of the junction does not line up with germline, which may come from a read error. The chain is built from TRBV7-9 and TRBJ2-7, with TRBD2 identical over 8 bases. The CDR3 is 13 amino acids. The germline gives CDR1 SEHNR, CDR2 FQNEAQ (reference sequence). CDR3 residues: CSSSPRGGYEQYF. CDR3 bases: TGTTCCAGCAGCCCCCGGGGGGGCTACGAGCAGTACTTC.

The chain couples TRBV5-1 to TRBJ2-7; TRBD1 is a possible D gene (6 bases). The CDR3 length is 14 residues. Germline lookup yields CDR1 SGHRS and CDR2 YFSETQ. V lost 7 bases and J lost 2, with 16 bases in between. The CDR3 region is CASCPGAGAYEQYF. As DNA, the CDR3 is TGCGCCAGCTGCCCTGGGGCAGGGGCCTACGAGCAGTACTTC. The full variable domain, rest sourced from reference TRBV5-1 and TRBJ2-7, is KAGVTQTPRYLIKTRGQQVTLSCSPISGHRSVSWYQQTPGQGLQFLFEYFSETQRNKGNFPGRFSGRQFSNSRSEMNVSTLELGDSALYLCASCPGAGAYEQYFGPGTRLTVT.

The chain uses TRBV10-3 and TRBJ1-2; D remains unclear. Germline CDR1 and CDR2: ENHRY and SYGVKD. The CDR3 length is 14 residues. V was trimmed by 5 bases and J by 1 base, leaving 11 bases between them. CDR3 sequence reads: CAISTGSYNYGYTF. CDR3 nucleotides: TGTGCCATCAGTACGGGTTCTTATAACTATGGCTACACCTTC.

Note on this clone: This likely comes from a read error, as the CDR3 has no conserved phenylalanine or tryptophan at its end. V and J are TRBV15 and TRBJ1-5, with D uncertain. The CDR3 has 14 amino acids. CDR1 and CDR2 (germline): LNHNV, YYDKDF (reference sequence). Trimming stripped 5 bases from V and 6 bases from J, with 14 bases between. CDR3 region: CATSLPAVGQPQHS. DNA for the CDR3: TGTGCCACCAGCCTCCCGGCGGTTGGTCAGCCCCAGCATTCT.

The chain carries TRBV19 and TRBJ2-7, with D possibly TRBD1 on 6 matching bases. The CDR3 loop spans 15 amino acids. In germline, CDR1 is LNHDA, CDR2 SQIVND (reference sequence). Trimming pared 6 bases from V and 0 bases from J, leaving 15 bases between. CDR3 sequence: CASSLVGDISYEQYF. The CDR3 DNA follows: TGTGCCAGTAGCTTGGTGGGGGACATCTCCTACGAGCAGTACTTC.

The genes are TRBV6-5 and TRBJ1-1; D unclear. The CDR3 contains 13 residues. V lost 2 bases, J lost 2 bases, and 6 bases lay in between. The germline V gene encodes CDR1 MNHEY and CDR2 SVGAGI. This CDR3 reads CASSYTVNTEAFF. CDR3 bases: TGTGCCAGCAGTTACACGGTCAACACTGAAGCTTTCTTT.

In DNA form, the CDR3 reads TGTGCCAGCAGCCAAGAGAGCTCGGAAGCTTTCTTT. As protein: CASSQESSEAFF. The V gene is TRBV9, the J gene TRBJ1-1, with D unclear. CDR1 and CDR2 (germline): SGDLS, YYNGEE. The CDR3 consists of 12 residues. The V end was cut by 4 bases, the J end by 8 bases, with 12 bases between.

This clone was observed a single time. The rearrangement uses TRBV27 and TRBJ2-7; TRBD2 aligns across 7 bases. Germline CDR1 reads MNHEY; CDR2 reads SMNVEV (reference sequence). The CDR3 runs 14 residues. After removal of 4 bases from V and 7 bases from J, the junction contained 10 bases not matched to a gene. Here the CDR3 reads CASSSPRTSGEQYF. CDR3 in DNA: TGTGCCAGCAGTTCGCCCCGGACTAGTGGGGAGCAGTACTTC.

This clone came up once. The chain employs TRBV28 and TRBJ1-4; unclear D gene. The V gene lost 5 bases and the J gene lost 3 bases, with 13 bases spanning the gap. The CDR3 consists of 15 residues. From germline, CDR1 is MDHEN and CDR2 SYDVKM. The CDR3 sequence: CASSLSQRSNEKLFF. As DNA, the CDR3 is TGTGCCAGCAGTCTCTCCCAGCGTTCTAATGAAAAACTGTTTTTT.

The V and J genes are TRBV7-9 and TRBJ1-1, with 7 bases lining up with TRBD1. The CDR3 sequence is 13 residues long. Germline trimming cut 3 bases from V and 4 bases from J; bases unmatched to any gene: 2. Germline loops: CDR1 SEHNR, CDR2 FQNEAQ (reference sequence). The CDR3 here is CASSFPGGTEAFF. The CDR3 nucleotides are TGTGCCAGCAGCTTCCCAGGGGGCACTGAAGCTTTCTTT.

The chain uses TRBV11-2 and TRBJ1-4; 8 bases align to TRBD1. The germline V gene encodes CDR1 SGHAT and CDR2 FQNNGV. Trimming cost V 6 bases and J 8 bases; bases outside gene matches: 8. The CDR3 is 14 residues long. CDR3 coding DNA: TGTGCCAGCAGTCAAGACAGGGGAGTAGAAAAACTGTTTTTT. Its translation: CASSQDRGVEKLFF.

The chain uses TRBV5-6 and TRBJ2-1; TRBD2 might be the D (6 bases). The CDR3 loop spans 15 amino acids. Trimming removed 5 bases from V and 4 bases from J, with 16 bases in between. Germline V gene data show CDR1 as SGHDT and CDR2 as YYEEEE. DNA for the CDR3: TGTGCCAGCAGATGGGGCGTAGCGGTTTACAATGAGCAGTTCTTC. Amino acids: CASRWGVAVYNEQFF.

The chain combines TRBV13 with TRBJ1-1; D is possibly TRBD1 (5 bases). Between the trimmed V and J ends, which lost 2 bases and 1 base, there was a span of 5 bases. The CDR3 consists of 13 residues. Germline V gives CDR1 PRHDT, CDR2 FYEKMQ (reference sequence). Here the CDR3 DNA reads TGTGCCAGCAGCTTAAGGGGGAACACTGAAGCTTTCTTT. The encoded protein is CASSLRGNTEAFF.

This sequence joins TRBV19 and TRBJ2-6, with 7 bases fitting TRBD1. J was trimmed by 0 bases and V by 6 bases; bases with no gene match: 11. The CDR3 contains 18 residues. Looked up from germline, CDR1 is LNHDA and CDR2 is SQIVND (reference sequence). Written as DNA, the CDR3 is TGTGCCAGTAGGGAACTACAGGGGACGAGCTCTGGGGCCAACGTCCTGACTTTC. Residues: CASRELQGTSSGANVLTF.

The CDR3 DNA follows: TGTGCCAGCAGCGACAGGGTCGGCTATGGCTACACCTTC. Its translation is CASSDRVGYGYTF. V is TRBV6-6 and J is TRBJ1-2; 7 bases are a match to TRBD1. J gave up 4 bases and V 6 bases, and 5 bases lay outside the gene matches. Germline V gene data show CDR1 as MNHNY and CDR2 as SVGAGI (reference sequence). The CDR3 has 13 amino acids.

This chain links TRBV19 with TRBJ2-3; a weak D match, TRBD2 (6 bases). The CDR3 runs to 13 residues. Trimming shortened V by 7 bases and J by 5 bases, and 13 bases separated the two germline ends. The V gene's germline CDR1 is LNHDA and CDR2 SQIVND (reference sequence). The CDR3 DNA reads TGTGCCAGTAACGGGGGAGTTGGAGATACGCAGTATTTT. Protein sequence: CASNGGVGDTQYF.

The chain employs TRBV15 and TRBJ2-3; TRBD2 is a possible D gene (6 bases). The germline CDR1 and CDR2 sequences are LNHNV and YYDKDF (reference sequence). The CDR3 runs to 13 residues. Trimming took off 5 bases at V and 8 bases at J, with 14 bases between the two ends. In nucleotides, the CDR3 is TGTGCCACCAGCTTCACGCGGGGTAGTACGCAGTATTTT. It specifies CATSFTRGSTQYF.

The chain uses TRBV11-3 and TRBJ2-1, with D perhaps matching TRBD2 (6 bases). Germline lookup yields CDR1 SGHNT and CDR2 YENEEA. The CDR3 runs to 14 residues. V lost 3 bases, J lost 6 bases, and 12 bases lay in between. CDR3 nucleotides: TGTGCCAGCAGCTTGGAGGGGACCCTCAATGAGCAGTTCTTC. It translates to CASSLEGTLNEQFF.